Below are 7 T cell receptor beta chains sequenced from a single sample in a study of T cell responses to AZD1222 COVID-19 vaccine. Assay: immunoSEQ multiplex PCR; the TCRdb copy retains only in-frame clones and omits some. The data show about 140,000 clones, roughly 91% seen once. Sequenced material: peripheral blood, taken 28 days after the second AZD1222 dose. These TCRs come from an adult who received the AZD1222 COVID-19 vaccine.

This sequence joins TRBV11-3 and TRBJ2-7; 8 bases map to TRBD1. In germline, CDR1 is SGHNT, CDR2 YENEEA. The length of the CDR3 is 15 residues. J gave up 2 bases and V 3 bases, and 6 bases lay outside the gene matches. The CDR3 spells CASSLTGVEPYEQYF. CDR3 sequence (DNA): TGTGCCAGCAGCTTGACAGGGGTCGAACCCTACGAGCAGTACTTC.

This rearrangement joins TRBV7-9 to TRBJ1-3, with no clear D. The CDR3 is made up of 12 amino acids. The V gene's germline CDR1 is SEHNR and CDR2 FQNEAQ (reference sequence). Trimming stripped 7 bases from V and 1 base from J, with 5 bases between. CDR3: CASTDSGNTIYF. Here the CDR3 DNA reads TGTGCCAGCACTGATTCTGGAAACACCATATATTTT.

The chain combines TRBV4-2 with TRBJ2-1; TRBD2 aligns across 8 bases. This CDR3 comprises 14 residues. CDR1 is LGHNA, CDR2 YNFKEQ, per germline. V was clipped by 5 bases and J by 12 bases; unmatched bases: 12. The CDR3, as DNA: TGTGCCAGCAGCGAACAGCAGCGGGAGATGGTGCAGTTCTTC. Translating gives CASSEQQREMVQFF.

To note about this clone: Germline is not matched at one junction end, which may reflect a read error. The gene calls are TRBV3-1 (or the pseudogene TRBV3-2) and TRBJ2-7; weak D call: TRBD2 (7 bases). CDR1 and CDR2 (germline): LGHDT, YNNKEL (reference sequence). The CDR3 covers 15 residues. The CDR3 loop reads CASSQDTGKRGPVYF. Written as DNA, the CDR3 is TGTGCCAGCAGCCAAGATACAGGGAAGCGGGGACCCGTCTATTTC.

This chain links TRBV19 with TRBJ1-1; D unresolved. The V end was cut by 4 bases, the J end by 11 bases, with 11 bases between. The CDR3 totals 11 residues. Germline V gene lookup returns CDR1 LNHDA and CDR2 SQIVND (reference sequence). The chain's CDR3 is CASSTGRRAFF. CDR3 nucleotide sequence: TGTGCCAGTAGTACAGGCCGGCGCGCTTTCTTT.

This chain links TRBV24-1 with TRBJ2-3, with 7 bases lining up with TRBD1. CDR1 is KGHDR and CDR2 is SFDVKD in the germline V gene. Trimming removed 4 bases from V and 5 bases from J; junction bases left unmatched: 20. The CDR3 runs 19 residues. Written as DNA, the CDR3 is TGTGCCACCAGTGAGCGAATTACAACAGGGGTCCAAAACCAAGATACGCAGTATTTT. Its translation: CATSERITTGVQNQDTQYF.

The J gene is TRBJ1-6, the V gene TRBV7-6; 8 bases line up with TRBD1. V was pared by 5 bases and J by 10 bases, with 7 bases of the junction left unmatched. The CDR3 has 14 amino acids. Germline V gene sequence: CDR1 SGHVS, CDR2 FNYEAQ. CDR3 protein: CASSPGQGYSPLHF. The CDR3 DNA sequence: TGTGCCAGCAGCCCCGGACAGGGTTACTCACCCCTCCACTTT.